This T cell receptor beta chain is from a study of blood T cell repertoires in COVID-19. Study-level information: Whether acute or convalescent, the COVID-19 samples came from the United States, Italy and Spain.

Study processing details: Nucleated cell number was recorded as an estimate derived from reference gene primer amplification. Only in-frame clones appear in the TCRdb table, and some are missing; sequencing was by immunoSEQ multiplex PCR. V, J and clone size derive from that table, while D and trimming were established from the DNA sequence. This sample has a few hundred thousand clones, with around 85% found just once. The CDR3 has 15 residues. V lost 3 bases and J lost 6; bases outside the gene matches: 11. Germline V lookup: CDR1 MGHRA, CDR2 YSYEKL. The sample was peripheral blood. This sequence joins TRBV4-1 and TRBJ2-7, with TRBD1 identical over 7 bases. The clonotype was recovered from a human donor in a cohort sampled during active COVID-19. The CDR3 here is CASSHEDRAAGEQYF. CDR3 DNA sequence: TGCGCCAGCAGCCACGAAGACAGGGCTGCGGGCGAGCAGTACTTC.